This is a list of T cell receptor beta chains from one sample in a study of cytomegalovirus exposure and HLA in healthy donors. Assay used: immunoSEQ multiplex PCR; TCRdb lists only in-frame clones, some missing. The top ten clones hold 6.3% of a sample with some 160,000 clones, approximately 84% of them seen once. The sequenced sample was PBMCs. The origin of the receptors is a male donor in good health and CMV-seropositive. Both conserved end residues are part of each CDR3. Fields, in order: clone size, J gene, D gene, V gene, CDR3 DNA, CDR3 protein. A D gene is named only where the DNA matches it firmly. The size entry is marked missing in some rows and otherwise reads once, few, many or a size class.

>-|TRBJ2-3|TRBD2|TRBV11-2
TGTGCCAGCAGTCTCAGCGGGAGAAGCACGGATACGCAGTATTTT
CASSLSGRSTDTQYF
>-|TRBJ2-7|-|TRBV6-1
TGTGCCAGCAGTACCTCAGGGTACCGCTACGAGCAGTACTTC
CASSTSGYRYEQYF
>few|TRBJ1-2|-|TRBV19
TGTGCCAGTAGTATCCCTCCCAACTATGGCTACACCTTC
CASSIPPNYGYTF
>once|TRBJ2-7|TRBD2|TRBV28
TGTGCCAGCAGCCCTCAGCCGGGACTAAGAGGCTCCTACGAGCAGTACTTC
CASSPQPGLRGSYEQYF
>few|TRBJ2-1|TRBD2|TRBV4-1
TGCGCCAGCAGCCAAGACCTAGCGGTCTACAATGAGCAGTTCTTC
CASSQDLAVYNEQFF
>-|TRBJ2-5|-|TRBV21-1
TGTGCCAGCAGCAACAGGGGCGCAGAGACCCAGTACTTC
CASSNRGAETQYF
>-|TRBJ1-5|-|TRBV6-5
TGTGCCAGCCGTATCAGGGCTTATAGCAATCAGCCCCAGCATTTT
CASRIRAYSNQPQHF
>few|TRBJ2-2|TRBD2|TRBV10-3
TGTGCCATCAGTGCCTCGAAAGGGACTAGCGGGAGGGGGACGAACACCGGGGAGCTGTTTTTT
CAISASKGTSGRGTNTGELFF
>-|TRBJ1-1|-|TRBV27
TGTGCCAGCAGTTTATCGGTTGAGGGGGTAGGAGCTTTCTTT
CASSLSVEGVGAFF
>-|TRBJ2-3|-|TRBV5-8
TGTGCCAGCAGCTTGGTTCTCCGGGTAGCGGAGGCGGGAGATACGCAGTATTTT
CASSLVLRVAEAGDTQYF
>-|TRBJ1-1|TRBD1|TRBV4-2
TGTGCCAGCAGCCAAGAACACCAGGGGGGTTATACTGAAGCTTTCTTT
CASSQEHQGGYTEAFF
>-|TRBJ2-3|TRBD2|TRBV5-6
TGTGCCAGCAGCTCGGGTGGACTAGTTAGCACAGATACGCAGTATTTT
CASSSGGLVSTDTQYF
>once|TRBJ2-7|-|TRBV4-2
TGTGCCAGCAGCCAAAGTCTCCCTACCCGAGTTCAGTACTTC
CASSQSLPTRVQYF
>-|TRBJ2-7|-|TRBV28
TGTGCCAGCAGTTTAAGGAATCAGGTTCTCGGCGAGCAGTACTTC
CASSLRNQVLGEQYF
>-|TRBJ2-7|-|TRBV7-9
TGTGCCAGCAGCCCTCGGACAGATTACGAGCAGTACTTC
CASSPRTDYEQYF
>-|TRBJ1-6|-|TRBV5-1
TGCGCCAGCAGCTCGGTGGGGGGTCGAGATTCACCCCTCCACTTT
CASSSVGGRDSPLHF
>once|TRBJ2-1|TRBD2|TRBV4-2
TGTGCCAGCAGCCAACGACTAGCGAGAGCCGGCAATGAGCAGTTCTTC
CASSQRLARAGNEQFF
>few|TRBJ1-6|-|TRBV27
TGTGCCAGCAGGCAGGGGTCGTCCTATAATTCACCCCTCCACTTT
CASRQGSSYNSPLHF
>-|TRBJ2-6|-|TRBV7-2
TGTGCCAGCAGCCCGCCAGGGGCGCCTGGGGCCAACGTCCTGACTTTC
CASSPPGAPGANVLTF
>-|TRBJ2-2|-|TRBV27
TGTGCCAGCAGTGGCAAAGCGTCGGGCACCGGGGAGCTGTTTTTT
CASSGKASGTGELFF
>-|TRBJ1-5|TRBD1|TRBV28
TGTGCCAGCAGTTTATCGACAGGGGGCTTCGGTCAGCCCCAGCATTTT
CASSLSTGGFGQPQHF
>-|TRBJ2-1|TRBD2|TRBV6-5
TGTGCCAGCAGTGGGACTAGCGGGAGGTCCAATGAGCAGTTCTTC
CASSGTSGRSNEQFF
>few|TRBJ2-1|TRBD2|TRBV18
TGTGCCAGCTCACAGTCAGCGGGAGTCCACAATGAGCAGTTCTTC
CASSQSAGVHNEQFF
>medium-sized|TRBJ2-1|TRBD2|TRBV25-1
TGTGCCAGCAGTGATAAGACTAGCGGAGAGACTAATGAGCAGTTCTTC
CASSDKTSGETNEQFF
>-|TRBJ2-1|-|TRBV21-1
TGTGCCAGCAGCTATGGAGTAGGAGGGATAGACAATGAGCAGTTCTTC
CASSYGVGGIDNEQFF
>-|TRBJ2-3|-|TRBV9
TGTGCCAGCAGCGTAGAAACTAGCACAGATACGCAGTATTTT
CASSVETSTDTQYF
>-|TRBJ1-5|-|TRBV7-9
TGTGCCAGCACCCGTACAGGGTCGTTAGAGCCCCAGCATTTT
CASTRTGSLEPQHF
>-|TRBJ2-1|-|TRBV5-1
TGCGCCAGCAGCTTGAGGTCAGGGGAGCAGTTCTTC
CASSLRSGEQFF
>-|TRBJ2-7|-|TRBV19
TGTGCCAGTAGTATTGGGGCACGAGAGCAGTACTTC
CASSIGAREQYF
>once|TRBJ1-1|-|TRBV5-1
TGCGCCAGCAGCTTGAGGGGAGGGGGTTCACAAATCATGAACACTGAAGCTTTCTTT
CASSLRGGGSQIMNTEAFF
>-|TRBJ2-7|TRBD2|TRBV7-8
TGTGCCAGCAGCCCCCGATGGCTAGCGGGGGACTACGAGCAGTACTTC
CASSPRWLAGDYEQYF
>-|TRBJ2-3|TRBD2|TRBV14
TGTGCCAGCAGCCAAGGACTAGCGGGACGCACAGATACGCAGTATTTT
CASSQGLAGRTDTQYF
>-|TRBJ2-7|-|TRBV28
TGTGCCAGCAGTTTATGGGGGCGACAGGGGATAGTGAGCGGGAGGAGTTATTCCTACGAGCAGTACTTC
CASSLWGRQGIVSGRSYSYEQYF
>-|TRBJ1-5|-|TRBV19
TGTGCCAGTAGTAGAAGTGGGGCTACGGGCAATCAGCCCCAGCATTTT
CASSRSGATGNQPQHF
>-|TRBJ2-7|-|TRBV6-6
TGTGCCAGCAGGCCCCGGGACAAGGCCTACGAGCAGTACTTC
CASRPRDKAYEQYF
>-|TRBJ1-2|TRBD1|TRBV29-1
TGCAGCGTTGAGGACGACAGGGGGCTAAGTAACTATGGCTACACCTTC
CSVEDDRGLSNYGYTF
>-|TRBJ2-1|-|TRBV5-1
TGCGCCAGCAGCCGTCCCTCGGGTAATGAGCAGTTCTTC
CASSRPSGNEQFF
>once|TRBJ2-4|-|TRBV7-9
TGTTCCAGCAGCTTGGGCCAAAACATTCAGTACTTC
CSSSLGQNIQYF
>-|TRBJ2-1|TRBD2|TRBV7-9
TGTTCCAGCAGCTCCTCAGCGGGAAGCTCCTACAATGAGCAGTTCTTC
CSSSSSAGSSYNEQFF
>-|TRBJ2-2|TRBD2|TRBV11-3
TGTGCCAGCAGCTTAGTTGGTAGCGGGACGCCCGGGGAGCTGTTTTTT
CASSLVGSGTPGELFF
>-|TRBJ2-6|-|TRBV4-3
TGCGCCAGCAGCCAAGACCTATGGGGGGCCAACGTCCTGACTTTC
CASSQDLWGANVLTF
>few|TRBJ2-7|-|TRBV27
TGTGCCAGCAGTTTAGTTCCAGGGGGGCAAGACCAGTACTTC
CASSLVPGGQDQYF
>-|TRBJ1-6|-|TRBV30
TGTGCCTGGAGTGGGGGGATTGGAGGGGCGCCCTACTATAATTCACCCCTCCACTTT
CAWSGGIGGAPYYNSPLHF
>-|TRBJ2-2|TRBD2|TRBV11-3
TGTGCCAGCAGCTTGGGCGGGGGGCCGGTCACCGGGGAGCTGTTTTTT
CASSLGGGPVTGELFF
>few|TRBJ1-2|-|TRBV9
TGTGCCAGCAGCGGATTCCACAGGGACGGCTACACCTTC
CASSGFHRDGYTF
>-|TRBJ2-1|-|TRBV27
TGTGCCAGCAGTTTCGCGACAGGCAATGAGCAGTTCTTC
CASSFATGNEQFF
>-|TRBJ2-1|-|TRBV11-3
TGTGCCAGCAGCTTGATCGAGGGAGTTGTAACTAATGAGCAGTTCTTC
CASSLIEGVVTNEQFF
>-|TRBJ1-1|-|TRBV18
TGTGCCAGCTCACCACCTACGACATTGAACACTGAAGCTTTCTTT
CASSPPTTLNTEAFF
>-|TRBJ2-1|TRBD2|TRBV9
TGTGCCAGCAGCGCAACTAGCGGGAGTAATGAGCAGTTCTTC
CASSATSGSNEQFF
>-|TRBJ1-2|-|TRBV2
TGTGCCAGCAGTACGCCCCTTTCCGGGGGAAACTATGGCTACACCTTC
CASSTPLSGGNYGYTF
>-|TRBJ1-6|-|TRBV6-6
TGTGCCAGCAGTTCGGACTGGGTCTCGGCCCTCCACTTT
CASSSDWVSALHF
>-|TRBJ1-2|-|TRBV29-1
TGCAGCGTCGCCGACGTTGGCAGGGCGTCTGGCTACACCTTC
CSVADVGRASGYTF
>-|TRBJ2-5|TRBD2|TRBV29-1
TGCAGCGTGGGACTAGCGGGGGCGGGGACCCAGTACTTC
CSVGLAGAGTQYF